The clone carrying this T cell receptor (beta chain) showed up just a few times. No antigen is known for it. This entry is derived from a study of T cell repertoires in breast cancer. Study information: Tumors, lymph nodes and blood came from breast cancer patients, plus healthy blood.

CDR1 MNHEY and CDR2 SVGEGT come from the germline V gene. The CDR3 is made up of 14 amino acids. V lost 2 bases, J lost 5 bases, and 10 bases lay in between. An expanded emulsion RT-PCR with primers for all TCR V genes paired CD8+ T cell chains. Overnight incubation in approximately 9.3 IU/mL IL-2 followed CD8 positive selection of the T cells. General study points: Shared TCRs had various nucleotide encodings, suggesting antigen-based selection and expansion. Eighteen TCR pairs shared by seven or more tumors were possibly tumor-specific.

Blocking oligonucleotides added to a second nested PCR suppressed unpaired genes. TCRdb reanalysed the emulsion pairing reads using MiXCR and keeps one entry per CDR3 protein. Altogether roughly 40,000 distinct CDR3 sequences are present, less than 55% being singletons, with the ten largest covering 60% to 75%. The chain has TRBV6-2 or TRBV6-3 and TRBJ1-5; D perhaps matches TRBD1 (5 bases). The sequenced sample was CD8+ T cells. The clonotype was recovered from a pool of human donors with breast cancer or a healthy control (not recorded which). The DNA of the CDR3 is TGTGCCAGCAGTTACATAGGGGACCATCAGCCCCAGCATTTT. Encoded protein: CASSYIGDHQPQHF.